A single T cell receptor beta chain is shown here with its context. The data are from a study of PD-1 blockade in mismatch repair-deficient tumors. This table comes from immunoSEQ multiplex PCR, and its TCRdb copy is limited to in-frame clones, with some not included. This sample has some 120,000 clones, with about 90% found just once. J gave up 4 bases and V 1 base, and 9 bases lay outside the gene matches. This CDR3 comprises 17 residues. Per the germline V gene, CDR1 is LGHNA and CDR2 is YSLEER. The chain recombines TRBV4-3 with TRBJ1-4; 7 nucleotides align to TRBD1. The sequence came from an adult with mismatch repair-deficient cancer. The source was peripheral blood, collected almost 74 weeks after starting pembrolizumab. CDR3 nucleotides: TGCGCCAGCAGCCAAGGCCCGAGGGGACAGTATAATGAAAAACTGTTTTTT. Protein sequence: CASSQGPRGQYNEKLFF.